This record covers a single TCR beta chain. Per the germline V gene, CDR1 is SQVTM and CDR2 is ANQGSEA. The CDR3 length is 13 residues. The ends were cut back, 4 bases at V and 10 bases at J, with 14 bases in the middle. Profiling relied on immunoSEQ multiplex PCR, and the TCRdb table lists in-frame clones only, not all of them. The sample contains about 200,000 clones, about nine tenths of which appear only once. The record originates from a study of blood T cell repertoires in COVID-19. The sample taken for sequencing was peripheral blood. The chain uses TRBV29-1 and TRBJ1-6; D remains unclear. The source of this sequence is a man aged 35 to 55 with acute or convalescent COVID-19. The CDR3 reads CSVVEEIGSPLHF. In DNA form, the CDR3 reads TGCAGCGTTGTGGAGGAGATCGGATCACCCCTCCACTTT.